This T cell receptor (beta chain) was recovered during a study of human CD8 memory T cell subsets. Researchers made TCR beta libraries via UMI-labeled 5' RACE. TCRdb reanalyzed the 5' RACE reads, giving one entry per CDR3 protein sequence and no DNA. The sample includes roughly 16,000 distinct CDR3 sequences. Cells that were CCR7+ PD-1- TIGIT- were defined as the stem-like memory CD8+ T cell population, referred to as TSTEM. Enrichment of total CD8+ T cells was achieved using negative magnetic separation. According to its frequency, this clonotype is medium-sized. This CDR3 has 12 residues. Germline assignment: CDR1 SNHLY and CDR2 FYNNEI.

The clonotype originates from a human donor in good health. The rearrangement links TRBV2 to TRBJ2-2; checking the TCRdb D call of TRBD1 is not possible without DNA. Sequenced input: CD8+ stem-like memory T cells (TSCM and TCM) sorted from PBMCs. Described subset: stem-like memory CD8 T cells (TSTEM), CCR7+ PD-1- TIGIT-. The CDR3 loop reads CASSAGERELFF.